This TCR beta chain was recorded in a study of human T cells and chemical hapten exposure. CDR3 size: 16 residues. Germline trimming cut 4 bases from V and 4 bases from J; bases unmatched to any gene: 10. Germline CDR1 SGHNT, CDR2 YYREEE (reference sequence). As to time point: pre-sensitization, week 0. Treatment of the sample: therapeutic diphenylcyclopropenone sensitization with weekly scalp DPC. TCRdb re-analysed the RACE reads in MiXCR, keeping a single row per CDR3 protein. The table includes 84,000 or so distinct CDR3 sequences, around 7.9% detected once. This clonotype came up a few times. The J gene is TRBJ2-1, the V gene TRBV5-4, with 8 bases that match TRBD1. The material sequenced was whole blood, taken in connection with sensitization to the hapten diphenylcyclopropenone (DPC). This TCR came from a middle-aged man with alopecia areata. Some clones in this sample may be carry-over from other donors' samples. CDR3 in amino acids: CASSNPTGDNYNEQFF. In DNA, the CDR3 is TGTGCCAGCAGCAACCCGACAGGGGACAATTACAATGAGCAGTTCTTC.